Each of the 2 T cell receptor beta chains below was sequenced from the same sample in a study of T cell changes during pregnancy in multiple sclerosis. Produced via immunoSEQ multiplex PCR; TCRdb's table is partial and in-frame only. The repertoire holds approximately 38,000 clones, roughly 91% seen once, with approximately 6.1% in the top ten. The specimen comprised CD8+ T cells from peripheral blood mononuclear cells, sampled in the second trimester of pregnancy. These receptors originate from a female donor with multiple sclerosis, enrolled in a pregnancy study.

This chain joins TRBV7-3 and TRBJ2-1; D possibly corresponds to TRBD2 (6 bases). CDR1 is SGHTA, CDR2 FQGTGA, per germline. There are 17 residues in the CDR3. V was shortened by 5 bases and J by 8 bases, with 25 bases between the two germline ends. CDR3 sequence (DNA): TGTGCCAGCAGCCCGTCCGGCGGGACCCTCTTAACGGATGAGCAGTTCTTC. It is translated as CASSPSGGTLLTDEQFF. Based on the CDR3 plus reference TRBV7-3 and TRBJ2-1, the full variable domain is GAGVSQTPSNKVTEKGKYVELRCDPISGHTALYWYRQSLGQGPEFLIYFQGTGAADDSGLPNDRFFAVRPEGSVSTLKIQRTERGDSAVYLCASSPSGGTLLTDEQFFGPGTRLTVL.

This clone is a singleton in its sample. This sequence joins TRBV6-1 and TRBJ2-5; D perhaps matches TRBD2 (5 bases). Per the germline V gene, CDR1 is MNHNS and CDR2 is SASEGT. With 2 bases removed from V and 7 bases from J, the gap between germline ends came to 14 bases. The CDR3 extends over 14 amino acids. This CDR3 is CASSESFEGGTQYF. CDR3 bases: TGTGCCAGCAGTGAAAGTTTTGAAGGAGGGACCCAGTACTTC.